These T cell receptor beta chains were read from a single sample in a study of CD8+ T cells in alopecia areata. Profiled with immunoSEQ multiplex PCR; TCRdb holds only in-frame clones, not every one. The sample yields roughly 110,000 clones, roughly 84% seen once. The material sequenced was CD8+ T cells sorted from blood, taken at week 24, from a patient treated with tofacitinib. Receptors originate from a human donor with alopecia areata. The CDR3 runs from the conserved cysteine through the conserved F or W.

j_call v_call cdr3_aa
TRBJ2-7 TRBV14 CASGTSNEQYF
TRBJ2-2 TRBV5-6 CASSRGENTGELFF
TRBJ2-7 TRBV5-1 CASSLGAGVPYEQYF
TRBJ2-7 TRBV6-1 CASSEVGGIPYEQYF
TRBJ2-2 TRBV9 CASNAYSGGTGELFF
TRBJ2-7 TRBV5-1 CASSWGQGRDEQYF
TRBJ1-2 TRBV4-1 CASSRGQGASNYGYTF
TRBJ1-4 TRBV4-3 CASSREHHNEKLFF
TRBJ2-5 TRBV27 CASSLTAGGSETQYF
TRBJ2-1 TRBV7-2 CASSNGVYNEQFF
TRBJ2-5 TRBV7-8 CASSLARIRSQETQYF
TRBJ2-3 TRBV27 CASSQGAGTDTQYF
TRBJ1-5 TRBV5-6 CASSSTDSNQPQHF
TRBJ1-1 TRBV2 CASKRDGAEAFF
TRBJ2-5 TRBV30 CAWSVYDGGGPETQYF
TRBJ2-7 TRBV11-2 CASSSTGGEQYF
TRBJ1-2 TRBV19 CASSVGIYGYTF
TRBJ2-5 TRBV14 CASSQDRIAGKETQYF
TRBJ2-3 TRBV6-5 CASSYFGTGVTDTQYF
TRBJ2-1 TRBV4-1 CASSQGRAETYNEQFF
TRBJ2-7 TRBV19 CASSGQGAHEQYF
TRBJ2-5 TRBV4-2 CASSQDPSSGASQETQYF
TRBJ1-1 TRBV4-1 CASSQEPLMNTEAFF
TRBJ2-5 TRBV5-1 CASSLGTGGMGETQYF
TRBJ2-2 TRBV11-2 CASSLDLTGELFF
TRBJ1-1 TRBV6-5 CASSYSTQGGDTEAFF
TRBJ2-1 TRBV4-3 CASSQSLAGEGNEQFF
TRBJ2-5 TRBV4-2 CASSPRGAEQETQYF
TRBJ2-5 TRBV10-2 CASLQQETQYF
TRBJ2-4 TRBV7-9 CASSSDREGWNIQYF
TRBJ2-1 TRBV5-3 CARSLHRVENEQFF
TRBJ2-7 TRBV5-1 CASSPGTGSYEQYF
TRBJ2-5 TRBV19 CASSIAMLETQYF
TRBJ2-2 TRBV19 CASLRGTGELFF
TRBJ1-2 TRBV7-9 CASSLAIYGYTF
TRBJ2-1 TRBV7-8 CASSLDIWGYNEQFF
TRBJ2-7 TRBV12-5 CASGLYGGSYEQYF